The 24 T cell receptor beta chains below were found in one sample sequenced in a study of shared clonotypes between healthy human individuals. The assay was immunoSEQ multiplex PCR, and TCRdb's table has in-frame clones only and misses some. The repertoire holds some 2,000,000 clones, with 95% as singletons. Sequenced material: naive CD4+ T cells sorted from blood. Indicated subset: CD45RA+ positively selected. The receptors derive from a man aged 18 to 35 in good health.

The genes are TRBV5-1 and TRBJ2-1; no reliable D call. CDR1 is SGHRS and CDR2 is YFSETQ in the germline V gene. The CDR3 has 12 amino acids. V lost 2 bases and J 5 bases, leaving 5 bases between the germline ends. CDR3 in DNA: TGCGCCAGCAGCTTCTGGGACAATGAGCAGTTCTTC. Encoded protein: CASSFWDNEQFF.

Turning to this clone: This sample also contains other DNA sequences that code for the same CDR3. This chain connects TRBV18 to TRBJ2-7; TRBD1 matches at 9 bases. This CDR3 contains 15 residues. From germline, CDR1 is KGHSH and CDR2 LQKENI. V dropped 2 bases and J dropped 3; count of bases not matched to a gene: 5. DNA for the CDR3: TGTGCCAGCTCACCAGGGAGACAGGGGGGCTACGAGCAGTACTTC. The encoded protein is CASSPGRQGGYEQYF.

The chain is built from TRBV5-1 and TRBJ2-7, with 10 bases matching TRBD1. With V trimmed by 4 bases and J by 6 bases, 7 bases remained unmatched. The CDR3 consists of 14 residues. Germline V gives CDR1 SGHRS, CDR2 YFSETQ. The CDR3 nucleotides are TGCGCCAGCAGCACCCGGGACAGGGGAGCCGAGCAGTACTTC. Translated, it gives CASSTRDRGAEQYF. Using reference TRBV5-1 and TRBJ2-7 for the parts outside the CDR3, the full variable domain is KAGVTQTPRYLIKTRGQQVTLSCSPISGHRSVSWYQQTPGQGLQFLFEYFSETQRNKGNFPGRFSGRQFSNSRSEMNVSTLELGDSALYLCASSTRDRGAEQYFGPGTRLTVT.

The CDR3 loop reads CASSSRAIAGGSRETQYF. The CDR3 DNA follows: TGTGCCAGCAGCTCCAGGGCAATAGCGGGGGGGTCCCGGGAGACCCAGTACTTC. The chain links TRBV5-4 to TRBJ2-5, with TRBD2 matching 11 bases. The CDR3 is 18 residues long. The V gene's germline CDR1 is SGHNT and CDR2 YYREEE (reference sequence). J was trimmed by 5 bases and V by 3 bases; bases with no gene match: 15.

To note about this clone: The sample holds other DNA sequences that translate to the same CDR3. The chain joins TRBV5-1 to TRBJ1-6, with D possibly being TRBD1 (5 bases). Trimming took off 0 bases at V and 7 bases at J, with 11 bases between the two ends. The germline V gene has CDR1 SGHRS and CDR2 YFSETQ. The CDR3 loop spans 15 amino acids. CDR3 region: CASSLEPGQNSPLHF. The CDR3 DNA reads TGCGCCAGCAGCTTGGAGCCGGGGCAGAATTCACCCCTCCACTTT.

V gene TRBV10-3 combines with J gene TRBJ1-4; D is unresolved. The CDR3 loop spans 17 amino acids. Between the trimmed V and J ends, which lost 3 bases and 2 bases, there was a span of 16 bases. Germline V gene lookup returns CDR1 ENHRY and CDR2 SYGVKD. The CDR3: CAISDSEGLKTNEKLFF. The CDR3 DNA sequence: TGTGCCATCAGTGATTCCGAAGGCCTTAAGACTAATGAAAAACTGTTTTTT.

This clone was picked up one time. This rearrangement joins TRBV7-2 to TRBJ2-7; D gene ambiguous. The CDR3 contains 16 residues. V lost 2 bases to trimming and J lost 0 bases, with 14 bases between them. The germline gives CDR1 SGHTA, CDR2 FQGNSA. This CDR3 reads CASSLIWRPSSYEQYF. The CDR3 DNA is TGTGCCAGCAGCTTAATTTGGCGACCGAGCTCCTACGAGCAGTACTTC.

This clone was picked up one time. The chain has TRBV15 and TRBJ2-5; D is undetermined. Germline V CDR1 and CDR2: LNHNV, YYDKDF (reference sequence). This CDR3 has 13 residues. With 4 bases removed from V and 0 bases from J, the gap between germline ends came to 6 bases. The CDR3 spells CATSTAYQETQYF. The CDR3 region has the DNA TGTGCCACCAGCACAGCGTACCAAGAGACCCAGTACTTC.

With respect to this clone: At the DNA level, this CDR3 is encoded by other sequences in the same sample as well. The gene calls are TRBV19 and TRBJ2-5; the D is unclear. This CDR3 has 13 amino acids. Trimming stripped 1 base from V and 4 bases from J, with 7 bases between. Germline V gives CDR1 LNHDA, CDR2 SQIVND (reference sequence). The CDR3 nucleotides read TGTGCCAGTAGTATAGGTGGGTTAGAGACCCAGTACTTC. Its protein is CASSIGGLETQYF.

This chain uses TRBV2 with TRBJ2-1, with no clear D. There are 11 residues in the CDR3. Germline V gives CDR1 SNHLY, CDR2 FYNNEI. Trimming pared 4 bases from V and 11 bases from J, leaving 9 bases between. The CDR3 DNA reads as TGTGCCAGCAGTGCGGAGAGCCAGCAGTTCTTC. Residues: CASSAESQQFF.

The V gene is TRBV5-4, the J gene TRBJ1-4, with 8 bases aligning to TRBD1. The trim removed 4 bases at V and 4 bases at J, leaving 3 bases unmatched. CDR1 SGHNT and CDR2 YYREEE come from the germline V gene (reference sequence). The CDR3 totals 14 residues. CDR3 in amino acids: CASSKTGDNEKLFF. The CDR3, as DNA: TGTGCCAGCAGCAAGACAGGGGATAATGAAAAACTGTTTTTT.

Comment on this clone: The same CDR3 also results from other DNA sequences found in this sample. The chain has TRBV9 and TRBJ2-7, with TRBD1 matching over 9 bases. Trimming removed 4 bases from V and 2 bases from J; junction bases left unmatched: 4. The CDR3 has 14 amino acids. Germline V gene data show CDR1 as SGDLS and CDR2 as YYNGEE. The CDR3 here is CASSPRTGAYEQYF. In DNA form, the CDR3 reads TGTGCCAGCAGCCCCCGGACAGGGGCCTACGAGCAGTACTTC.

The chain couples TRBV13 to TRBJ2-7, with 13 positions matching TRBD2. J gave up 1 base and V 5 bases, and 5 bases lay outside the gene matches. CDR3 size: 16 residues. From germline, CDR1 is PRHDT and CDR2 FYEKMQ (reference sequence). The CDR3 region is CASSGGTSGISYEQYF. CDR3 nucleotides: TGTGCCAGCAGCGGCGGGACTAGCGGGATTTCCTACGAGCAGTACTTC.

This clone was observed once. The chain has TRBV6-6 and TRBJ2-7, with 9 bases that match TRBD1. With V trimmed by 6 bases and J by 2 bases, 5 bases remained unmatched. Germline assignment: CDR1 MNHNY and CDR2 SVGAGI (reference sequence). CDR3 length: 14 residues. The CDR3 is CASRRQGDTYEQYF. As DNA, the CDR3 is TGTGCCAGCAGACGACAGGGGGACACCTACGAGCAGTACTTC.

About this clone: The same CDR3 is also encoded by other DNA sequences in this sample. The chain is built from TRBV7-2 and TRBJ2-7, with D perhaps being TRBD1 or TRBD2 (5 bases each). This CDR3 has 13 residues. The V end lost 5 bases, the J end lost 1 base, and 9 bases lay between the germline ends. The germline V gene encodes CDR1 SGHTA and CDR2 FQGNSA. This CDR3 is CASSTGLSYEQYF. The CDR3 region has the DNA TGTGCCAGCAGCACAGGACTTTCCTACGAGCAGTACTTC.

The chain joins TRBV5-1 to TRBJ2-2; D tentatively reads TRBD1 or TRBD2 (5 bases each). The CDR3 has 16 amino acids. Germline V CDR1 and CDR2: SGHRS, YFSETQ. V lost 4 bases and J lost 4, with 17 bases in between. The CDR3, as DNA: TGCGCCAGCAGCGTCGGGACGTCTACACTCACCGGGGAGCTGTTTTTT. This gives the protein CASSVGTSTLTGELFF.

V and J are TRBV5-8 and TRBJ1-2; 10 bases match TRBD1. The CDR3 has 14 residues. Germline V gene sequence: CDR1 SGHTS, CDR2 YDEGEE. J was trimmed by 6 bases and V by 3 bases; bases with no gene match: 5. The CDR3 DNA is TGTGCCAGCAGCTCGACAGGGGGCGCCGATGGCTACACCTTC. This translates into CASSSTGGADGYTF.

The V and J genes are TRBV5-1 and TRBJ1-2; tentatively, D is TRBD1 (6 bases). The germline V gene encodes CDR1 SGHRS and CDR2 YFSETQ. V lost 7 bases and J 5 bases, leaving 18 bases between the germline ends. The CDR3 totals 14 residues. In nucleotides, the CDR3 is TGCGCCAGCGAATGGGACACGGGAGGGTATGGCTACACCTTC. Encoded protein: CASEWDTGGYGYTF.

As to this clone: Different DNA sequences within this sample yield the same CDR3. The CDR3 here is CASSLEGQGVYEQYF. DNA of the CDR3: TGTGCCAGCAGCTTAGAAGGACAGGGGGTCTACGAGCAGTACTTC. This sequence joins TRBV11-2 and TRBJ2-7; TRBD1 matches 10 bases. J lost 3 bases, V lost 0 bases, and 2 bases had no gene match. The CDR3 contains 15 residues. CDR1 SGHAT and CDR2 FQNNGV come from the germline V gene.

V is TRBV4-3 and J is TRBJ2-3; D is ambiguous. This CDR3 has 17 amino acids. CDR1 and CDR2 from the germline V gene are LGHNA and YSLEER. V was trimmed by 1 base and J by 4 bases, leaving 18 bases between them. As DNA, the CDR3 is TGCGCCAGCAGCCAAGTGCTGGGAATCTACGAACCAGATACGCAGTATTTT. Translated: CASSQVLGIYEPDTQYF.

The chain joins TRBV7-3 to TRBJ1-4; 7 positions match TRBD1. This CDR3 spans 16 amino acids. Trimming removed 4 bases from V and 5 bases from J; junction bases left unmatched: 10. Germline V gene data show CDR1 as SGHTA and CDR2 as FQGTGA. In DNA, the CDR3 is TGTGCCAGCAGCTCTGAAATTACGGGACAGAATGAAAAACTGTTTTTT. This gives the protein CASSSEITGQNEKLFF.

This CDR3 is CASSLGSSYNSPLHF. CDR3 DNA sequence: TGCGCCAGCAGCCTAGGGAGCTCCTATAATTCACCCCTCCACTTT. The gene calls are TRBV4-1 and TRBJ1-6; D unresolved. Germline CDR1 MGHRA, CDR2 YSYEKL. The CDR3 covers 15 residues. V was cut by 4 bases and J by 0 bases, with 7 bases left in between.

The CDR3 bases are TGTGCCAGCAGCCCCCCGGGGCCCTACTACGAGCAGTACTTC. Translated: CASSPPGPYYEQYF. The chain employs TRBV28 and TRBJ2-7; either TRBD1 or TRBD2 may supply D (5 bases each). CDR3 length: 14 amino acids. The germline V and J ends were trimmed by 6 bases and 3 bases, with 15 bases remaining between them. Germline V gene data show CDR1 as MDHEN and CDR2 as SYDVKM.

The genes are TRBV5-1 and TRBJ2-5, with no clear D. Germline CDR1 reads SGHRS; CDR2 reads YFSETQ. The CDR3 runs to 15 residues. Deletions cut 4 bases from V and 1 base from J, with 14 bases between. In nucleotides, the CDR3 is TGCGCCAGCAGCCCATCCCCGGCCCCCCAAGAGACCCAGTACTTC. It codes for CASSPSPAPQETQYF.